One and the same sample provided the 28 T cell receptor beta chains below, sequenced in a study of T cell responses to AZD1222 COVID-19 vaccine. Only in-frame clones appear in the TCRdb table, and some are missing; sequencing was by immunoSEQ multiplex PCR. This sample yields roughly 140,000 clones, of which roughly 88% are seen a single time; around 3.6% belongs to the top ten. This specimen consisted of peripheral blood, obtained on day 0 of AZD1222 vaccination. These receptor sequences come from an adult in good health.

The chain couples TRBV27 to TRBJ2-3; TRBD1 is a possible D gene (5 bases). This CDR3 comprises 14 residues. V lost 6 bases, J lost 2 bases, and 12 bases lay in between. Per germline, CDR1 MNHEY and CDR2 SMNVEV (reference sequence). The DNA for the CDR3 is TGTGCCAGCAGCTTAGTGGGGCCCACAGATACGCAGTATTTT. Translation: CASSLVGPTDTQYF.

CDR3 bases: TGCAGCGTTGTCTGGACAACGTATGGCTACACCTTC. Protein product: CSVVWTTYGYTF. The chain has TRBV29-1 and TRBJ1-2, with a tentative D call TRBD1 (5 bases). The germline V gene has CDR1 SQVTM and CDR2 ANQGSEA. This CDR3 has 12 amino acids. Between the trimmed V and J ends, which lost 4 bases and 5 bases, there was a span of 11 bases.

The chain recombines TRBV5-1 with TRBJ1-3, with 7 bases lining up with TRBD1. CDR3 length equals 15 residues. The germline gives CDR1 SGHRS, CDR2 YFSETQ. Losses at the gene ends were 2 bases for V and 4 bases for J; bases not matched to a gene: 6. The CDR3: CASSFTGAGGNTIYF. CDR3 DNA: TGCGCCAGCAGCTTCACAGGGGCAGGGGGAAACACCATATATTTT.

V and J are TRBV9 and TRBJ2-3; 16 bases align to TRBD2. In germline, CDR1 is SGDLS, CDR2 YYNGEE. The CDR3 spans 16 residues. V gave up 2 bases and J gave up 4 bases; unmatched junction bases: 1. The CDR3 nucleotides are TGTGCCAGCAGCGTCGGGACTAGCGGGAGGGCAGATACGCAGTATTTT. Translating gives CASSVGTSGRADTQYF.

A single count supports this clone. The rearrangement links TRBV5-6 to TRBJ2-3, with D unclear. The CDR3 extends over 11 amino acids. V lost 2 bases to trimming and J lost 4 bases, with 2 bases between them. Germline V gene sequence: CDR1 SGHDT, CDR2 YYEEEE. The CDR3 region is CASSLADTQYF. The CDR3 coding sequence is TGTGCCAGCAGCTTAGCAGATACGCAGTATTTT.

This clone came up a few times. The V call is TRBV6-5, the J call TRBJ1-1; the D gene is possibly TRBD1 (6 bases). V was pared by 4 bases and J by 11 bases, with 14 bases between. This CDR3 has 12 amino acids. Germline lookup yields CDR1 MNHEY and CDR2 SVGAGI. CDR3 amino acids: CASSFGGRGAFF. CDR3 nucleotide sequence: TGTGCCAGCAGTTTCGGGGGGAGGGGGGCTTTCTTT.

This chain uses TRBV4-3 with TRBJ1-3, with D possibly TRBD1 on 5 matching bases. The germline gives CDR1 LGHNA, CDR2 YSLEER. V lost 0 bases and J 0 bases, leaving 9 bases between the germline ends. This CDR3 region has 16 residues. DNA of the CDR3: TGCGCCAGCAGCCAAGACGCAGGGACCTCTGGAAACACCATATATTTT. It yields the protein CASSQDAGTSGNTIYF.

This clone appeared a few times. This chain connects TRBV10-3 to TRBJ1-3; D unclear. The V and J ends lost 8 bases and 2 bases respectively, with 13 bases between them. This CDR3 is 14 amino acids long. The V gene's germline CDR1 is ENHRY and CDR2 SYGVKD. The CDR3 spells CAIYQPLTGNTIYF. The CDR3 DNA reads TGTGCCATCTATCAACCGCTTACTGGAAACACCATATATTTT.

The count of this clone is one. This sequence joins TRBV9 and TRBJ1-2, with TRBD1 identical over 7 bases. Germline V gene data show CDR1 as SGDLS and CDR2 as YYNGEE. The CDR3 extends over 16 amino acids. With 0 bases clipped from V and 3 bases from J, the junction kept 8 bases outside the gene matches. The chain's CDR3 is CASSVGQGGSHYGYTF. The DNA of the CDR3 is TGTGCCAGCAGCGTAGGGCAGGGGGGCAGCCACTATGGCTACACCTTC.

The chain recombines TRBV28 with TRBJ1-3; D gene uncertain. The ends were cut back, 5 bases at V and 4 bases at J, with 18 bases in the middle. CDR1 MDHEN and CDR2 SYDVKM come from the germline V gene. CDR3 length: 16 residues. The CDR3 DNA follows: TGTGCCAGCAGTCCGCCGACACTCCCGCGGGGAAACACCATATATTTT. Its translation is CASSPPTLPRGNTIYF.

J is TRBJ2-1 and V is TRBV7-6; 12 bases agree with TRBD2. The CDR3 extends over 15 amino acids. Germline V gene sequence: CDR1 SGHVS, CDR2 FNYEAQ. Trimming at V came to 3 bases and at J to 6 bases, leaving 3 bases not matched to a gene. Here the CDR3 reads CASSFRLAGVNEQFF. The DNA for the CDR3 is TGTGCCAGCAGCTTCCGACTAGCGGGAGTCAATGAGCAGTTCTTC. Supplemented by reference TRBV7-6 and TRBJ2-1, the full variable domain reads GAGVSQSPRYKVTKRGQDVALRCDPISGHVSLYWYRQALGQGPEFLTYFNYEAQQDKSGLPNDRFSAERPEGSISTLTIQRTEQRDSAMYRCASSFRLAGVNEQFFGPGTRLTVL.

The chain has TRBV13 and TRBJ2-5; D is possibly TRBD1 or TRBD2 (5 bases each). Trimming shortened V by 4 bases and J by 4 bases, and 10 bases separated the two germline ends. CDR1 PRHDT and CDR2 FYEKMQ come from the germline V gene (reference sequence). The CDR3 contains 13 residues. CDR3 residues: CASSWGKGETQYF. The CDR3 DNA follows: TGTGCCAGCAGCTGGGGGAAGGGAGAGACCCAGTACTTC.

The chain couples TRBV7-2 to TRBJ2-7, with a possible D match to TRBD1 (5 bases). CDR1 is SGHTA, CDR2 FQGNSA, per germline. V lost 2 bases, J lost 2 bases, and 10 bases lay in between. CDR3 size: 14 residues. The CDR3 DNA follows: TGTGCCAGCAGCTTACAGGGTAAGACCTACGAGCAGTACTTC. Translated, it gives CASSLQGKTYEQYF.

The chain employs TRBV4-1 and TRBJ1-1; perhaps TRBD1 as D (5 bases). With 3 bases removed from V and 8 bases from J, the gap between germline ends came to 7 bases. Looked up from germline, CDR1 is MGHRA and CDR2 is YSYEKL. This CDR3 spans 11 amino acids. CDR3 DNA sequence: TGCGCCAGCAGCCACACAGGAGAAGCTTTCTTT. This encodes CASSHTGEAFF.

V gene TRBV6-2 or TRBV6-3 combines with J gene TRBJ1-3; D perhaps matches TRBD1 (6 bases). Germline-derived CDR1 and CDR2 are MNHEY and SVGEGT. The ends were cut back, 2 bases at V and 4 bases at J, with 15 bases in the middle. The CDR3 is made up of 16 amino acids. The CDR3 sequence: CASSYARDMEGNTIYF. CDR3 in DNA: TGTGCCAGCAGTTACGCTAGGGACATGGAAGGAAACACCATATATTTT.

The CDR3 loop is CASSSREEALGFIEKLFF. CDR3 nucleotides: TGTGCCAGCTCATCCCGGGAGGAAGCTCTCGGGTTTATTGAAAAACTGTTTTTT. The chain couples TRBV18 to TRBJ1-4; D is ambiguous. CDR3 length: 18 residues. Germline V gives CDR1 KGHSH, CDR2 LQKENI. The ends were cut back, 5 bases at V and 7 bases at J, with 26 bases in the middle.

The chain combines TRBV4-1 with TRBJ2-7; TRBD2 matches at 8 bases. The germline V gene encodes CDR1 MGHRA and CDR2 YSYEKL. Trimming took 6 bases from V and 2 from J; bases not matched to a gene: 9. The length of the CDR3 is 15 residues. The CDR3 spells CASSPAGTRAYEQYF. CDR3 nucleotide sequence: TGCGCCAGCAGTCCCGCCGGGACTAGAGCCTACGAGCAGTACTTC.

CDR3 coding DNA: TGTGCCAGCGAGAGCCCGGGACTAGCGGGAGTAGAGACCCAGTACTTC. Protein product: CASESPGLAGVETQYF. The chain links TRBV2 to TRBJ2-5; 14 nucleotides line up with TRBD2. The germline CDR1 and CDR2 sequences are SNHLY and FYNNEI. V shed 8 bases, J shed 4 bases, and the junction held 9 bases outside the gene matches. CDR3 length equals 16 residues.

The chain links TRBV24-1 to TRBJ1-1; 7 bases are a match to TRBD1. Germline CDR1 reads KGHDR; CDR2 reads SFDVKD. V gave up 4 bases and J gave up 5 bases; unmatched junction bases: 9. CDR3 length: 15 amino acids. The CDR3 is CATSDSRQGGTEAFF. CDR3 DNA sequence: TGTGCCACCAGTGACAGTAGACAGGGCGGGACTGAAGCTTTCTTT.

This clone came up once. The chain joins TRBV11-3 to TRBJ2-3; D is ambiguous. The CDR3 loop spans 13 amino acids. Germline lookup yields CDR1 SGHNT and CDR2 YENEEA. Trimming removed 1 base at V and 5 bases at J, with 7 bases between. This chain's CDR3 is CASSLADGDTQYF. CDR3 coding DNA: TGTGCCAGCAGCTTAGCGGACGGAGATACGCAGTATTTT. Full variable domain (rest looked up from reference TRBV11-3 and TRBJ2-3): EAGVVQSPRYKIIEKKQPVAFWCNPISGHNTLYWYLQNLGQGPELLIRYENEEAVDDSQLPKDRFSAERLKGVDSTLKIQPAELGDSAVYLCASSLADGDTQYFGPGTRLTVL.

This chain joins TRBV6-2 or TRBV6-3 and TRBJ2-7, with a weak D call TRBD2 (5 bases). The CDR3 is made up of 19 amino acids. V lost 6 bases to trimming and J lost 6 bases, with 33 bases between them. The germline V gene has CDR1 MNHEY and CDR2 SVGEGT. CDR3 DNA sequence: TGTGCCAGCAGCTCCACGGTTGCCCCGGCGGGCCCCTCCTGGGTCGAGCAGTACTTC. Its translation is CASSSTVAPAGPSWVEQYF.

The V and J genes are TRBV24-1 and TRBJ1-5, with TRBD1 identical over 8 bases. This CDR3 contains 15 residues. The V gene's germline CDR1 is KGHDR and CDR2 SFDVKD. Unmatched junction bases numbered 11, after V lost 5 bases and J lost 9 bases. The CDR3 spells CATSVPGQASPPQHF. Written as DNA, the CDR3 is TGTGCCACCAGTGTCCCGGGACAGGCCTCACCGCCCCAGCATTTT.

V and J are TRBV5-6 and TRBJ2-7, with 9 bases identical to TRBD2. Germline V gene data show CDR1 as SGHDT and CDR2 as YYEEEE. V shed 2 bases and J 2 bases; nucleotides not matched to a gene: 2. The CDR3 spans 14 residues. CDR3 sequence: CASSFAGGTYEQYF. The CDR3 nucleotides read TGTGCCAGCAGCTTTGCGGGGGGGACCTACGAGCAGTACTTC.

This sequence joins TRBV7-8 and TRBJ1-2, with 9 bases aligning to TRBD1. This CDR3 has 14 residues. V lost 1 base, J lost 5 bases, and 2 bases stayed unmatched. Germline-derived CDR1 and CDR2 are SGHVS and FQNEAQ. The CDR3 DNA is TGTGCCAGCAGCTTAGTAGACAGGGGGTATGGCTACACCTTC. It encodes CASSLVDRGYGYTF.

This chain links TRBV10-2 with TRBJ2-7; possibly TRBD1 or TRBD2 for D (8 bases each). V was shortened by 3 bases and J by 2 bases, with 23 bases between the two germline ends. The CDR3 extends over 18 amino acids. CDR1 is WSHSY and CDR2 is SAAADI in the germline V gene. The CDR3 sequence: CASSEQGQGGTRPYEQYF. The CDR3 region has the DNA TGCGCCAGCAGTGAACAAGGACAGGGTGGGACTAGGCCCTACGAGCAGTACTTC.

Here the CDR3 DNA reads TGTGCCAGCAGCCGACAGGGAACGGATGGCTACACCTTC. This gives the protein CASSRQGTDGYTF. The chain combines TRBV7-9 with TRBJ1-2; 7 bases are shared with TRBD1. J lost 6 bases, V lost 5 bases, and 6 bases had no gene match. Germline CDR1 SEHNR, CDR2 FQNEAQ (reference sequence). The CDR3 has 13 amino acids. The complete variable domain, with remaining parts taken from reference TRBV7-9 and TRBJ1-2, reads DTGVSQNPRHKITKRGQNVTFRCDPISEHNRLYWYRQTLGQGPEFLTYFQNEAQLEKSRLLSDRFSAERPKGSFSTLEIQRTEQGDSAMYLCASSRQGTDGYTFGSGTRLTVV.

The V gene is TRBV10-3, the J gene TRBJ2-3, with TRBD2 matching 9 bases. Looked up from germline, CDR1 is ENHRY and CDR2 is SYGVKD. CDR3 length: 13 residues. The ends lost 7 bases at V and 8 bases at J; junction bases unmatched: 7. The CDR3: CAITREGDGTQYF. The DNA for the CDR3 is TGTGCCATCACGCGGGAGGGAGATGGTACGCAGTATTTT.

A single count supports this clone. This rearrangement joins TRBV10-1 to TRBJ1-3, with D perhaps TRBD1 (5 bases). The germline V and J ends were trimmed by 2 bases and 3 bases, with 26 bases remaining between them. The CDR3 is made up of 20 amino acids. CDR1 and CDR2 (germline): WNHNN, SYGVQD (reference sequence). The chain's CDR3 is CASSERGSPEALDLGNTIYF. The CDR3 DNA is TGCGCCAGCAGTGAGCGGGGCAGCCCCGAAGCCCTAGACCTTGGAAACACCATATATTTT.